The following is a T cell receptor beta chain sequence with its context. This clone's antigen is unknown. No base-level quality is on record; no much larger clone is a single base apart. Receptor libraries were prepared by the immunoSEQ multiplex PCR assay. TCRdb limited this immuneACCESS table to in-frame rearrangements with V and J called. A share of clones is missing; checked studies link under half to unresolved V genes, and the rest is unexplained. A total of tens of thousands of clones appear in this sample, 90% of them only once. The ten biggest clones cover roughly 1.5% of the sample. The CDR3 goes from the cysteine to the phenylalanine over 15 residues. Only the CDR3 region is kept as DNA, spanning 45 bases read in frame from base 1. CDR1 and CDR2 are drawn from the germline V gene: SGHRS, YFSETQ. From V the trimming removes 4 bases and from J it removes 2 bases, while the gene matches leave 5 bases of the junction unaccounted for.

The data were taken from a study of T cell changes during pregnancy in multiple sclerosis (dated by TCRdb to between 2017 and 2020). General notes on the study: The study looked at changes in the T cell repertoire across pregnancy in women with multiple sclerosis.

The V and J segments used are TRBV5-1 and TRBJ2-7, with 11 junctional bases fitting TRBD2. This sequence originates from a female donor with multiple sclerosis, enrolled in a pregnancy study. Sequencing was performed on peripheral blood, taken in the third trimester of pregnancy. The CDR3 here reads CASSPRTSGPYEQYF. The nucleotide sequence is given as TGCGCCAGCAGCCCCAGGACTAGCGGGCCCTACGAGCAGTACTTC.